This TCR beta chain was retrieved from a study of identical twins. TCRdb re-called the 5' RACE reads with MiXCR, one entry per CDR3 protein. Among around 230,000 distinct CDR3 sequences, over 5.5% were seen once, and the ten largest hold about 14%. CDR1 is SGHTA and CDR2 is FQGNSA in the germline V gene. There are 14 residues in the CDR3. V lost 5 bases, J lost 5 bases, and 13 bases lay in between. These data were also reused for a study on T cells expressing NK-cell markers. This second study says: The authors restricted sorting to alpha-beta TCR T cells with an anti-gamma-delta TCR antibody in several experiments. Several donors showed dominant NKG2C+ clonotypes comprising about 1.0-7.0% of their CD8+ T cells. The same clonotypes also predominated in the CD3+CD56-NKG2C+ fraction of several donors.

The V and J genes are TRBV7-2 and TRBJ2-1; tentatively, D is TRBD1 (8 bases). The sample was CD8+ T cells sorted from blood. This clonotype was sampled from a woman aged 18-35 years in good health. The CDR3 DNA reads TGTGCCAGCAGCATTACAGGGGGGGACAATGAGCAGTTCTTC. Amino acids: CASSITGGDNEQFF.